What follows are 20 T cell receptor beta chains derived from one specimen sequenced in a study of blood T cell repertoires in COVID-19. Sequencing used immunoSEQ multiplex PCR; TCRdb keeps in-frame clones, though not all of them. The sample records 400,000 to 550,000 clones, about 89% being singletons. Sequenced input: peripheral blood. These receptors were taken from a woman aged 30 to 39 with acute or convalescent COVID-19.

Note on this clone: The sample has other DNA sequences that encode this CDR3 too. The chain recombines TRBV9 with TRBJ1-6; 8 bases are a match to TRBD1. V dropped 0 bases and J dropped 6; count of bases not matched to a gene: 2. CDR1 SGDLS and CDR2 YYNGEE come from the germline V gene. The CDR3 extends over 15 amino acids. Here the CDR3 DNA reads TGTGCCAGCAGCGTAGTTGACAGGGGTAATTCACCCCTCCACTTT. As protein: CASSVVDRGNSPLHF.

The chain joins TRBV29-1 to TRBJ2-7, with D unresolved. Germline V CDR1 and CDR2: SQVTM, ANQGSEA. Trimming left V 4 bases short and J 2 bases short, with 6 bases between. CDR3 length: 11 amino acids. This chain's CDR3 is CSVATTYEQYF. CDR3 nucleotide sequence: TGCAGCGTTGCGACAACCTACGAGCAGTACTTC.

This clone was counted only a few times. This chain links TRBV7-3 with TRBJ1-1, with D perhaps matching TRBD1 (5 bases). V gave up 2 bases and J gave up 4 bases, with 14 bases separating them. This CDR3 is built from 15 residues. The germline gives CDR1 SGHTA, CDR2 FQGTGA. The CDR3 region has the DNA TGTGCCAGCAGCTTATTGGGGGGGTTAAGCACTGAAGCTTTCTTT. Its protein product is CASSLLGGLSTEAFF.

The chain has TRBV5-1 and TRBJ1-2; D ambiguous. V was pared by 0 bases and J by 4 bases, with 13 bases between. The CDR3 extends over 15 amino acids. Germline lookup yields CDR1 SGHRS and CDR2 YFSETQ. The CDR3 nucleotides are TGCGCCAGCAGCTTGGATGGCAGTGCCTCCTATGGCTACACCTTC. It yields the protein CASSLDGSASYGYTF.

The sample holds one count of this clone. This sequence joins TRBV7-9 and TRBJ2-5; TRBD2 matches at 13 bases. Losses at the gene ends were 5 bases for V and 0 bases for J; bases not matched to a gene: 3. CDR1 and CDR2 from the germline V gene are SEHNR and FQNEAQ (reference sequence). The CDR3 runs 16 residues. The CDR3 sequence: CASSQLAGGYQETQYF. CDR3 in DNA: TGTGCCAGCAGCCAACTAGCGGGGGGGTACCAAGAGACCCAGTACTTC.

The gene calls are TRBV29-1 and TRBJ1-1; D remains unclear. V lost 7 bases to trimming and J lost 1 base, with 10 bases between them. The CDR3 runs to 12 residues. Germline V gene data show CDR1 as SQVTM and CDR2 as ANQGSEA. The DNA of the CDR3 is TGCAGCGGCGGAACAAGGAACACTGAAGCTTTCTTT. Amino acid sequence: CSGGTRNTEAFF.

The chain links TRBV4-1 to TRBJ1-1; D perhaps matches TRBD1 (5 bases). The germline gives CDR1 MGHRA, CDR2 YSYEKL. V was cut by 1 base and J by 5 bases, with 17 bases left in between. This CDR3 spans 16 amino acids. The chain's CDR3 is CASSQGRGGGKTEAFF. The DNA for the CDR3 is TGCGCCAGCAGCCAAGGAAGGGGCGGGGGGAAGACTGAAGCTTTCTTT.

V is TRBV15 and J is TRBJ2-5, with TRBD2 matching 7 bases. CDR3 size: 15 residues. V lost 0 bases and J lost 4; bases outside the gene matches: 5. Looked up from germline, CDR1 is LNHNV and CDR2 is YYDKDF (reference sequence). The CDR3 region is CATSREERGLETQYF. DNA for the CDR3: TGTGCCACCAGCAGAGAGGAGCGGGGTTTAGAGACCCAGTACTTC.

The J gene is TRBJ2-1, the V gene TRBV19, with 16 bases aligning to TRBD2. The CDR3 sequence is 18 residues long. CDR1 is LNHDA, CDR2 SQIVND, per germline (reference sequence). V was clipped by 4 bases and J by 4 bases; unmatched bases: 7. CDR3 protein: CASSTGLAGGPRYNEQFF. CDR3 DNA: TGTGCCAGTAGTACGGGACTAGCGGGGGGGCCTCGGTACAATGAGCAGTTCTTC.

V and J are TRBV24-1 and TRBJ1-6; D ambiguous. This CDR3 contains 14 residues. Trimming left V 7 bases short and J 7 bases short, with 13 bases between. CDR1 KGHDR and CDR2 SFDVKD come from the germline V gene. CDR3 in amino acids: CATSSSVLNSPLHF. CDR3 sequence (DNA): TGTGCCACCAGCTCCAGCGTCCTGAATTCACCCCTCCACTTT.

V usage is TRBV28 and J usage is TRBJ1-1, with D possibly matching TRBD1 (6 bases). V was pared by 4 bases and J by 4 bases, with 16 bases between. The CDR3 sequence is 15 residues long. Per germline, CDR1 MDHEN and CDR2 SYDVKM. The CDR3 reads CASSYHRVMVTEAFF. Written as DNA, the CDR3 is TGTGCCAGCAGTTACCACAGGGTTATGGTCACTGAAGCTTTCTTT.

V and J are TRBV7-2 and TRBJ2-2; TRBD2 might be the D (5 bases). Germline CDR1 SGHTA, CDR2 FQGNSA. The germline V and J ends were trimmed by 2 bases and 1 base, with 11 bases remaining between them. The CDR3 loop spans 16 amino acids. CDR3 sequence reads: CASSLRSGLNTGELFF. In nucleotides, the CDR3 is TGTGCCAGCAGCTTAAGGAGCGGTCTGAACACCGGGGAGCTGTTTTTT.

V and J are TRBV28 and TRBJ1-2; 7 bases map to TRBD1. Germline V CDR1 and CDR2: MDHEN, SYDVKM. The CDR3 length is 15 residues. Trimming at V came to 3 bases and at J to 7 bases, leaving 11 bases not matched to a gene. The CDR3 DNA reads TGTGCCAGCAGTTTGCCTTCTAGGGGGCGCAGTGGCTACACCTTC. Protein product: CASSLPSRGRSGYTF.

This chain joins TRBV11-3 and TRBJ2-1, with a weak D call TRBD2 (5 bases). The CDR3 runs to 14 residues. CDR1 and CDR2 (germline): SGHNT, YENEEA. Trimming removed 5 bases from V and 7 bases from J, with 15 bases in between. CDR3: CASSPGGHGNEQFF. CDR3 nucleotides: TGTGCCAGCAGCCCCGGAGGTCATGGGAATGAGCAGTTCTTC.

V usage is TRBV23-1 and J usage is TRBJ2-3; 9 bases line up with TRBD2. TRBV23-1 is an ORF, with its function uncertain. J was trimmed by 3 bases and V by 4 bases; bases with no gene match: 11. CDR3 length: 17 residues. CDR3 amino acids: CASSRPRAGGRTDTQYF. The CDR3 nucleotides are TGCGCCAGCAGTCGCCCTCGGGCGGGGGGGCGGACAGATACGCAGTATTTT.

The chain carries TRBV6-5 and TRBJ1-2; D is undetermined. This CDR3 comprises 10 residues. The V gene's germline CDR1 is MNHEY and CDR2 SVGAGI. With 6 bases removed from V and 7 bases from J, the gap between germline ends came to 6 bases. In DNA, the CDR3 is TGTGCCAGCAGGCCGGGTGGCTACACCTTC. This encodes CASRPGGYTF.

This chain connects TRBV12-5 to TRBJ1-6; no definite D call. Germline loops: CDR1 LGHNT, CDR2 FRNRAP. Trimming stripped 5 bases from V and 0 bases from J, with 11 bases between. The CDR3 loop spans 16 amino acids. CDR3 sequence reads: CASGPGMGSYNSPLHF. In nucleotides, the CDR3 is TGTGCTAGTGGTCCCGGGATGGGCTCCTATAATTCACCCCTCCACTTT.

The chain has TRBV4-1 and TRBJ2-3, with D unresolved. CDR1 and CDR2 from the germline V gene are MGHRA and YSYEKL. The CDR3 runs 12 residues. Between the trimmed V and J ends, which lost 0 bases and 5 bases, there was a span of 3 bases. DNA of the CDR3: TGCGCCAGCAGCCAAGATCAAGATACGCAGTATTTT. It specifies CASSQDQDTQYF.

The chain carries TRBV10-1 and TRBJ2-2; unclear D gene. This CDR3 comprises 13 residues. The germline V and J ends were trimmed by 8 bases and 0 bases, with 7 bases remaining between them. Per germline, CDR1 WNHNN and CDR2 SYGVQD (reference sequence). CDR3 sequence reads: CASGPPNTGELFF. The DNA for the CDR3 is TGCGCCAGCGGCCCACCGAACACCGGGGAGCTGTTTTTT.

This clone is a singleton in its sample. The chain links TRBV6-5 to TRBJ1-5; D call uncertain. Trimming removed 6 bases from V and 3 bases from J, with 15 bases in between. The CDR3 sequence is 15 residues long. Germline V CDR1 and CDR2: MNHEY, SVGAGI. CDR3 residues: CASSLDGSDNQPQHF. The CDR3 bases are TGTGCCAGCAGCCTCGATGGGAGTGACAATCAGCCCCAGCATTTT.